A selection of T cell receptor beta chains follows, all from one sample in a study of blood T cell repertoires in COVID-19. Profiling relied on immunoSEQ multiplex PCR, and the TCRdb table lists in-frame clones only, not all of them. The sample lists 65,000 to 95,000 clones; 80% to 90% were seen once. Sequencing used peripheral blood. Receptors were obtained from a man over 45 with active COVID-19. Both conserved end residues are part of each CDR3. D genes are given only for firm matches. Expanded clones get a size class; other rows say once, few or many, or leave the size out.

.	TRBV5-6	once	TRBJ2-3	CASSLAGRGPDTQYF	TGTGCCAGCAGCTTGGCGGGTAGGGGTCCAGATACGCAGTATTTT
TRBD1	TRBV4-1	.	TRBJ1-3	CASSQEGQGTNTIYF	TGCGCCAGCAGCCAAGAAGGACAGGGGACAAACACCATATATTTT
.	TRBV28	.	TRBJ1-1	CASSPPGVLRVNTEAFF	TGTGCCAGCAGTCCCCCGGGAGTTTTGAGGGTGAACACTGAAGCTTTCTTT
.	TRBV3-1/TRBV3-2	.	TRBJ1-1	CATRDEGTEAFF	TGTGCCACGCGGGATGAGGGAACTGAAGCTTTCTTT
TRBD1	TRBV11-2	.	TRBJ2-7	CASSLDREGREQYF	TGTGCCAGCAGCTTGGACAGGGAAGGTCGCGAGCAGTACTTC
.	TRBV3-1/TRBV3-2	few	TRBJ1-1	CASTHTLLRTEAFF	TGTGCCAGCACTCACACCCTTTTACGCACTGAAGCTTTCTTT
TRBD1	TRBV2	.	TRBJ2-2	CASRAGTVNTGELFF	TGTGCCAGCAGAGCCGGGACAGTTAACACCGGGGAGCTGTTTTTT
.	TRBV15	.	TRBJ1-5	CATSPYSNQPQHF	TGTGCCACCAGTCCCTATAGCAATCAGCCCCAGCATTTT
TRBD1	TRBV19	.	TRBJ1-5	CASAGTGGVQPQHF	TGTGCCAGTGCCGGGACAGGGGGTGTTCAGCCCCAGCATTTT
.	TRBV18	.	TRBJ1-1	CASSLTEKNTEAFF	TGTGCCAGCTCACTGACAGAGAAGAACACTGAAGCTTTCTTT
.	TRBV28	.	TRBJ2-7	CASSSPRESYEQYF	TGTGCCAGCAGTTCCCCCAGGGAATCCTACGAGCAGTACTTC
TRBD1	TRBV2	once	TRBJ1-5	CASSVEQGAGQPQHF	TGTGCCAGCAGTGTCGAACAGGGGGCTGGTCAGCCCCAGCATTTT
.	TRBV28	.	TRBJ2-2	CASSSPSTGELFF	TGTGCCAGCAGTTCCCCATCCACCGGGGAGCTGTTTTTT
.	TRBV12-5	.	TRBJ2-2	CASGAIWASQTNTGELFF	TGTGCTAGTGGGGCCATCTGGGCTAGCCAAACCAACACCGGGGAGCTGTTTTTT
TRBD1	TRBV2	.	TRBJ1-3	CAILRGTGNTIYF	TGTGCCATTCTCAGGGGGACTGGAAACACCATATATTTT
.	TRBV13	.	TRBJ2-3	CASSLPPGDTQYF	TGTGCCAGCAGCTTGCCCCCCGGGGATACGCAGTATTTT
TRBD1	TRBV28	.	TRBJ1-2	CASGTEPYGYTF	TGTGCCAGCGGGACAGAACCTTATGGCTACACCTTC
.	TRBV7-8	.	TRBJ1-3	CASSFSRGYSGNTIYF	TGTGCCAGCAGCTTTTCAAGGGGTTACTCTGGAAACACCATATATTTT
TRBD2	TRBV2	.	TRBJ2-1	CASRLLAGGNDEQFF	TGTGCCAGCCGACTACTAGCGGGAGGGAACGATGAGCAGTTCTTC
TRBD1	TRBV5-1	.	TRBJ2-7	CASSPVAGQDYEQYF	TGCGCCAGCAGCCCGGTCGCAGGACAGGACTACGAGCAGTACTTC
TRBD1	TRBV28	.	TRBJ2-3	CASSTYPGGATDTQYF	TGTGCCAGCAGCACATACCCAGGGGGCGCAACAGATACGCAGTATTTT
TRBD1	TRBV5-1	once	TRBJ2-7	CASSLVWTGISVKQYF	TGCGCCAGCAGCTTGGTGTGGACAGGGATAAGTGTGAAGCAGTACTTC
.	TRBV6-6	.	TRBJ1-5	CASSPYYEAVDQPQHF	TGTGCCAGCAGCCCCTATTATGAGGCGGTAGATCAGCCCCAGCATTTT
.	TRBV6-4	.	TRBJ2-1	CASVTSVF	TGTGCCAGCGTGACTAGTGTCTTC
TRBD2	TRBV11-3	few	TRBJ2-7	CASSASGGREQYF	TGTGCCAGCAGCGCGAGCGGGGGGCGAGAGCAGTACTTC
TRBD1	TRBV2	.	TRBJ2-5	CASRRTGKETQYF	TGTGCCAGCAGAAGGACAGGCAAAGAGACCCAGTACTTC
.	TRBV20-1	.	TRBJ2-4	CSASEILGAKNIQYF	TGCAGTGCTAGTGAAATACTAGGAGCCAAAAACATTCAGTACTTC
.	TRBV7-9	.	TRBJ1-5	CASSQQGSNQPQHF	TGTGCCAGCAGCCAACAGGGCAGCAATCAGCCCCAGCATTTT
.	TRBV12-3/TRBV12-4	.	TRBJ1-6	CASSAGNSPLHF	TGTGCCAGCAGTGCAGGGAATTCACCCCTCCACTTT
.	TRBV2	.	TRBJ2-1	CASSEGVYNEQFF	TGTGCCAGCAGTGAGGGAGTGTACAATGAGCAGTTCTTC
.	TRBV11-1	.	TRBJ2-5	CASSLAGGRETQYF	TGTGCCAGCAGCTTAGCGGGGGGTCGCGAGACCCAGTACTTC
TRBD1	TRBV19	.	TRBJ1-4	CASRGGTGVEKLFF	TGTGCCTCACGAGGAGGGACAGGGGTTGAAAAACTGTTTTTT
TRBD1	TRBV9	.	TRBJ2-2	CASSAVDRGVGELFF	TGTGCCAGCAGCGCAGTGGACAGGGGAGTCGGGGAGCTGTTTTTT
.	TRBV28	.	TRBJ2-7	CASSLLYEQYF	TGTGCCAGCAGTTTACTGTACGAGCAGTACTTC
TRBD2	TRBV7-2	.	TRBJ2-2	CASSTTSGATGELFF	TGTGCCAGCAGCACGACTAGCGGGGCCACCGGGGAGCTGTTTTTT
.	TRBV18	.	TRBJ2-3	CASSPIGRGNTDTQYF	TGTGCCAGCTCACCAATAGGGAGGGGGAACACAGATACGCAGTATTTT
.	TRBV24-1	.	TRBJ1-1	CATSDSLSEEAFF	TGTGCCACCAGTGATTCCCTCTCAGAAGAAGCTTTCTTT
TRBD2	TRBV7-2	.	TRBJ2-5	CASSPLAGEGETQYF	TGTGCCAGCAGCCCACTAGCGGGGGAAGGGGAGACCCAGTACTTC
TRBD1	TRBV18	few	TRBJ2-1	CASSPTGPVANEQFF	TGTGCCAGCTCCCCGACAGGGCCGGTCGCCAATGAGCAGTTCTTC